Here is one T cell receptor (beta chain) with its context. The antigen remains undetermined. This entry belongs to a study of blood T cells in healthy people across ages. A second roughly 7 to 11 cycle PCR used barcoded and J-beta primers. At least 3 million CDR3-containing paired-end reads were obtained per sample. A single record per CDR3 protein comes from TCRdb applying MiXCR to the 5' RACE reads. This table holds around 2 million distinct CDR3 sequences, about two fifths found once. Study outcomes and limitations: Per-million-T-cell TCR beta diversity fell roughly linearly with age. Reliance upon unsorted PBMCs precluded definitive naive versus antigen-experienced comparison.

The CDR3 runs 15 residues. V gave up 1 base and J gave up 4 bases, with 11 bases separating them. In germline, CDR1 is MDHEN, CDR2 SYDVKM. The clonotype comes from a human donor in good health. The sample taken for sequencing was blood. The genes are TRBV28 and TRBJ1-5; perhaps TRBD1 as D (6 bases). CDR3 in DNA: TGTGCCAGCAGTTTATTGGGGACACGAAATCAGCCCCAGCATTTT. This gives the protein CASSLLGTRNQPQHF.